This T cell receptor beta chain was documented in a study of CD8+CD57+ T cells in acquired aplastic anemia. Across the study: Yields of DNA that came from sorted CD4+ and CD8+ cells averaged about 3.3 ug.

This clonotype was seen many times. Germline assignment: CDR1 SGHDN and CDR2 FVKESK. This CDR3 spans 13 amino acids. V was cut by 3 bases and J by 0 bases, with 5 bases left in between. Patients selected for sequencing had displayed CD8+CD57+ cell expansion by flow cytometry. Profiling that covered TCR beta VDJ and CDR3 relied on genomic DNA as its template. One entry per CDR3 protein results from TCRdb running MiXCR on the reads. The table shows hundreds of thousands of distinct CDR3 sequences, with about a third occurring only once. The sequencing sample was made of sorted CD4+, CD8+, or CD8+CD57+ T cells (not recorded which) from PBMCs. The J gene is TRBJ1-2, the V gene TRBV14; D not resolved. The clonotype comes from a human donor with aplastic anemia. For the CDR3, the DNA is TGTGCCAGCAGCCAGAAACCTAACTATGGCTACACCTTC. Residues: CASSQKPNYGYTF. The entire variable domain, with the rest obtained from reference TRBV14 and TRBJ1-2, is as follows: EAGVTQFPSHSVIEKGQTVTLRCDPISGHDNLYWYRRVMGKEIKFLLHFVKESKQDESGMPNNRFLAERTGGTYSTLKVQPAELEDSGVYFCASSQKPNYGYTFGSGTRLTVV.